These 30 T cell receptor beta chains originate from one sample sequenced in a study of CD8 T cells in Susac syndrome. Reverse transcription of roughly 0.5 to 1 ug RNA was carried out with random hexamers. TCRdb used MiXCR to reprocess the immunoSEQ multiplex PCR reads, holding one entry per CDR3 protein. The data show 250,000 to 300,000 distinct CDR3 sequences, with roughly 90% seen just once and 0.18% held by the top ten. The sequenced sample consisted of CD8+ T cells from PBMCs. The receptors were gathered from a human donor with multiple sclerosis.

The V gene is TRBV7-2, the J gene TRBJ1-5, with D tentatively TRBD1 (6 bases). CDR3 length equals 15 residues. The V and J ends lost 4 bases and 2 bases respectively, with 12 bases between them. The germline V gene has CDR1 SGHTA and CDR2 FQGNSA. This chain's CDR3 is CASSSTQGGNQPQHF. CDR3 sequence (DNA): TGTGCCAGCAGCTCTACACAGGGCGGCAATCAGCCCCAGCATTTT. Variable domain in full (rest from reference TRBV7-2 and TRBJ1-5): GAGVSQSPSNKVTEKGKDVELRCDPISGHTALYWYRQSLGQGLEFLIYFQGNSAPDKSGLPSDRFSAERTGGSVSTLTIQRTQQEDSAVYLCASSSTQGGNQPQHFGDGTRLSIL.

The V gene is TRBV6-6, the J gene TRBJ2-5; D call uncertain. The ends were cut back, 2 bases at V and 7 bases at J, with 8 bases in the middle. Germline V gives CDR1 MNHNY, CDR2 SVGAGI (reference sequence). The CDR3 loop spans 12 amino acids. Written as DNA, the CDR3 is TGTGCCAGCAGTTACGCCCCGGGGACCCAGTACTTC. This gives the protein CASSYAPGTQYF.

V gene TRBV3-1 combines with J gene TRBJ2-3; 7 positions agree with TRBD1. The J segment lost 5 bases and the V segment lost 1 base, leaving 3 bases of the junction unmatched. Germline assignment: CDR1 LGHDT and CDR2 YNNKEL (reference sequence). The CDR3 totals 14 residues. The CDR3 sequence is CASSQGTGEDTQYF. DNA for the CDR3: TGTGCCAGCAGCCAAGGGACAGGCGAAGATACGCAGTATTTT.

The chain links TRBV9 to TRBJ2-7; the D gene is possibly TRBD1 (6 bases). Germline assignment: CDR1 SGDLS and CDR2 YYNGEE. This CDR3 is 14 amino acids long. Between the trimmed V and J ends, which lost 3 bases and 2 bases, there was a span of 12 bases. Written as DNA, the CDR3 is TGTGCCAGCAGCGGCAGGGGCAATCCCTACGAGCAGTACTTC. Its protein is CASSGRGNPYEQYF.

The chain employs TRBV5-6 and TRBJ2-2; D is unresolved. V was trimmed by 2 bases and J by 8 bases, leaving 19 bases between them. Germline loops: CDR1 SGHDT, CDR2 YYEEEE. The CDR3 spans 16 residues. CDR3 protein: CASSFGPAMLRGELFF. CDR3 in DNA: TGTGCCAGCAGCTTCGGGCCAGCCATGTTACGGGGGGAGCTGTTTTTT.

The rearrangement joins TRBV28 to TRBJ2-7; TRBD2 matches 9 bases. The CDR3 has 17 amino acids. The V gene end was trimmed by 5 bases and the J gene end by 6 bases; junction bases not matched to a gene: 17. Germline assignment: CDR1 MDHEN and CDR2 SYDVKM. Here the CDR3 DNA reads TGTGCCAGCAGTCAAATCGGGATCGCGGGAGGGCCCGGCGAGCAGTACTTC. Translated: CASSQIGIAGGPGEQYF.

The gene calls are TRBV4-3 and TRBJ2-1; D gene uncertain. The germline V gene has CDR1 LGHNA and CDR2 YSLEER. V lost 0 bases, J lost 4 bases, and 16 bases lay in between. The CDR3 sequence is 17 residues long. The CDR3 sequence: CASSQDGSPYSYNEQFF. In DNA form, the CDR3 reads TGCGCCAGCAGCCAAGATGGCAGCCCTTACAGTTACAATGAGCAGTTCTTC.

The chain employs TRBV6-5 and TRBJ2-7, with D tentatively TRBD1 or TRBD2 (6 bases each). Trimming removed 2 bases at V and 0 bases at J, with 11 bases between. This CDR3 is 15 amino acids long. CDR1 and CDR2 from the germline V gene are MNHEY and SVGAGI. DNA of the CDR3: TGTGCCAGCAGTTACGGAGGGGGTTTCTCCTACGAGCAGTACTTC. Its protein product is CASSYGGGFSYEQYF.

The gene calls are TRBV12-3 or TRBV12-4 and TRBJ2-1; TRBD2 might be the D (6 bases). The CDR3 length is 17 residues. The V and J ends lost 3 bases and 0 bases respectively, with 15 bases between them. CDR3 protein: CASSFSGEWSSYNEQFF. For the CDR3, the DNA is TGTGCCAGCAGTTTTTCGGGGGAGTGGAGCTCCTACAATGAGCAGTTCTTC.

CDR3 nucleotides: TGTGCCAGCAGAGACAGGTATAGGACCTACGAGCAGTACTTC. Protein product: CASRDRYRTYEQYF. J is TRBJ2-7 and V is TRBV2, with a possible D match to TRBD1 (6 bases). Germline V gene sequence: CDR1 SNHLY, CDR2 FYNNEI. The CDR3 runs 14 residues. V was shortened by 6 bases and J by 2 bases, with 14 bases between the two germline ends. Based on the CDR3 plus reference TRBV2 and TRBJ2-7, the full variable domain is EPEVTQTPSHQVTQMGQEVILRCVPISNHLYFYWYRQILGQKVEFLVSFYNNEISEKSEIFDDQFSVERPDGSNFTLKIRSTKLEDSAMYFCASRDRYRTYEQYFGPGTRLTVT.

The table lists this clonotype with a count of one. The chain recombines TRBV3-1 with TRBJ2-1; TRBD2 matches 7 bases. V trimming: 1 base; J trimming: 7 bases; junction bases outside the gene matches: 13. The germline V gene has CDR1 LGHDT and CDR2 YNNKEL (reference sequence). The CDR3 contains 17 residues. The CDR3 here is CASSQAWEGGIRNEQFF. In DNA form, the CDR3 reads TGTGCCAGCAGCCAAGCGTGGGAGGGAGGGATAAGGAATGAGCAGTTCTTC.

In its sample, this clonotype was seen once. This rearrangement joins TRBV18 to TRBJ1-5, with TRBD1 matching 8 bases. The CDR3 sequence is 15 residues long. Per germline, CDR1 KGHSH and CDR2 LQKENI. The J segment lost 2 bases and the V segment lost 3 bases, leaving 3 bases of the junction unmatched. The CDR3 region is CASSPQGARNQPQHF. CDR3 DNA sequence: TGTGCCAGCTCACCCCAGGGGGCTCGCAATCAGCCCCAGCATTTT. The full variable domain, in which reference TRBV18 and TRBJ1-5 provide the parts outside the CDR3, is NAGVMQNPRHLVRRRGQEARLRCSPMKGHSHVYWYRQLPEEGLKFMVYLQKENIIDESGMPKERFSAEFPKEGPSILRIQQVVRGDSAAYFCASSPQGARNQPQHFGDGTRLSIL.

As DNA, the CDR3 is TGTGCCAGCAGTCCCCGGGACTCAGGCACAGATACGCAGTATTTT. This gives the protein CASSPRDSGTDTQYF. The rearrangement links TRBV27 to TRBJ2-3; maybe TRBD2 (6 bases). CDR1 is MNHEY, CDR2 SMNVEV, per germline (reference sequence). The CDR3 contains 15 residues. Deletions cut 5 bases from V and 1 base from J, with 13 bases between.

The chain has TRBV4-2 and TRBJ2-7, with 9 bases that match TRBD2. The J segment lost 3 bases and the V segment lost 0 bases, leaving 9 bases of the junction unmatched. From germline, CDR1 is LGHNA and CDR2 YNFKEQ. The CDR3 runs 17 residues. The CDR3 DNA reads as TGTGCCAGCAGCCAAGAAGCGGGACTAGCCAAAATCTACGAGCAGTACTTC. Its protein is CASSQEAGLAKIYEQYF.

The rearrangement links TRBV28 to TRBJ2-4, with 13 positions matching TRBD2. Per germline, CDR1 MDHEN and CDR2 SYDVKM. Germline trimming cut 3 bases from V and 9 bases from J; bases unmatched to any gene: 5. The CDR3 is made up of 15 amino acids. For the CDR3, the DNA is TGTGCCAGCAGTTTCAGTAGACTAGCGGGGGGCATTCAGTACTTC. Translating it yields CASSFSRLAGGIQYF.

This clonotype was seen a handful of times. The chain is built from TRBV6-5 and TRBJ2-7, with 8 bases identical to TRBD1. The germline V gene encodes CDR1 MNHEY and CDR2 SVGAGI. There are 14 residues in the CDR3. V trimming: 5 bases; J trimming: 1 base; junction bases outside the gene matches: 4. The CDR3 is CASSTRQGSYEQYF. Written as DNA, the CDR3 is TGTGCCAGCAGTACCCGACAGGGGTCCTACGAGCAGTACTTC.

This sequence joins TRBV4-3 and TRBJ2-6; unclear D gene. This CDR3 region has 19 residues. The V and J ends lost 4 bases and 0 bases respectively, with 19 bases between them. The germline gives CDR1 LGHNA, CDR2 YSLEER. CDR3 DNA sequence: TGCGCCAGCAGCCCCCGACTCCCTCCCGTAAGCTCTGGGGCCAACGTCCTGACTTTC. Protein: CASSPRLPPVSSGANVLTF.

This clonotype has a single count. The V gene is TRBV7-9, the J gene TRBJ1-2; TRBD1 is a possible D gene (6 bases). Trimming took 5 bases from V and 1 from J, leaving 14 bases between them. This CDR3 is 15 amino acids long. CDR1 is SEHNR, CDR2 FQNEAQ, per germline (reference sequence). The CDR3 DNA sequence: TGTGCCAGCAGCCCCGGACAGCCTTTTAACTATGGCTACACCTTC. It encodes CASSPGQPFNYGYTF.

This chain uses TRBV27 with TRBJ2-7; 8 nucleotides agree with TRBD1. Germline-derived CDR1 and CDR2 are MNHEY and SMNVEV (reference sequence). J was trimmed by 3 bases and V by 3 bases; bases with no gene match: 7. The CDR3 totals 15 residues. The CDR3 region is CASSFAGTGSYEQYF. CDR3 bases: TGTGCCAGCAGTTTTGCGGGGACAGGCAGCTACGAGCAGTACTTC.

The rearrangement joins TRBV20-1 to TRBJ2-2, with D perhaps TRBD1 (6 bases). CDR3 length: 18 amino acids. CDR1 is DFQATT, CDR2 SNEGSKA, per germline (reference sequence). V dropped 5 bases and J dropped 4 bases, with 26 bases sitting between them. CDR3 sequence reads: CSAPYTLTGHGVTGELFF. The CDR3 DNA is TGCAGTGCTCCATACACTCTGACAGGCCACGGGGTCACCGGGGAGCTGTTTTTT.

The V call is TRBV28, the J call TRBJ2-2; 7 bases match TRBD2. J lost 4 bases, V lost 7 bases, and 12 bases had no gene match. The CDR3 has 16 residues. Germline-derived CDR1 and CDR2 are MDHEN and SYDVKM. CDR3 in amino acids: CASTLGAGEGTGELFF. As DNA, the CDR3 is TGTGCCAGCACTCTCGGGGCCGGGGAGGGCACCGGGGAGCTGTTTTTT.

The J gene is TRBJ2-3, the V gene TRBV4-3, with 9 bases lining up with TRBD2. CDR3 length: 16 amino acids. With V trimmed by 4 bases and J by 4 bases, 9 bases remained unmatched. The germline V gene encodes CDR1 LGHNA and CDR2 YSLEER. CDR3 in DNA: TGCGCCAGCAGCCCTACTCATAGCGGGGGAGCAGATACGCAGTATTTT. Residues: CASSPTHSGGADTQYF.

J is TRBJ2-7 and V is TRBV2, with unresolved D. Germline CDR1 reads SNHLY; CDR2 reads FYNNEI. The V gene lost 6 bases and the J gene lost 1 base, with 10 bases spanning the gap. The CDR3 runs 13 residues. The chain's CDR3 is CASRVRQSYEQYF. The CDR3 DNA is TGTGCCAGCAGGGTACGGCAGTCCTACGAGCAGTACTTC.

The chain uses TRBV10-3 and TRBJ2-7; 7 bases match TRBD2. CDR1 is ENHRY, CDR2 SYGVKD, per germline. The CDR3 loop spans 13 amino acids. Trimming removed 4 bases from V and 8 bases from J; junction bases left unmatched: 8. In DNA, the CDR3 is TGTGCCATCAGTGGGACTAGAAGGGCTAAGCAGTACTTC. It codes for CAISGTRRAKQYF.

The genes are TRBV30 and TRBJ2-2; D gene ambiguous. CDR3 length: 14 residues. The germline gives CDR1 GTSNPN, CDR2 SVGIG (reference sequence). V dropped 4 bases and J dropped 1 base, with 10 bases sitting between them. The CDR3, as DNA: TGTGCCTGGATCAATGACTGGAACACCGGGGAGCTGTTTTTT. This translates into CAWINDWNTGELFF.

This chain joins TRBV7-9 and TRBJ1-2; no reliable D call. There are 14 residues in the CDR3. CDR1 SEHNR and CDR2 FQNEAQ come from the germline V gene (reference sequence). V lost 5 bases and J lost 8, with 18 bases in between. The CDR3 loop is CASSPGLPAGGYTF. The CDR3 DNA is TGTGCCAGCAGCCCCGGACTGCCCGCGGGCGGCTACACCTTC.

This clonotype was recorded once. The chain is built from TRBV7-2 and TRBJ1-1; perhaps TRBD1 as D (5 bases). The CDR3 extends over 15 amino acids. Trimming took 3 bases from V and 0 from J, leaving 11 bases between them. Per germline, CDR1 SGHTA and CDR2 FQGNSA. This chain's CDR3 is CASSLGRTLNTEAFF. As DNA, the CDR3 is TGTGCCAGCAGCTTGGGACGGACCCTGAACACTGAAGCTTTCTTT.

The rearrangement links TRBV7-2 to TRBJ2-5, with 8 positions matching TRBD1. Looked up from germline, CDR1 is SGHTA and CDR2 is FQGNSA. There are 16 residues in the CDR3. The ends lost 3 bases at V and 3 bases at J; junction bases unmatched: 9. The CDR3, as DNA: TGTGCCAGCAGCTTCGGGCAGGGGGCGCTAAAAGAGACCCAGTACTTC. Translated, it gives CASSFGQGALKETQYF.

The chain employs TRBV12-3 or TRBV12-4 and TRBJ1-5, with a weak D call TRBD1 (6 bases). CDR3 length: 12 residues. Trimming took 10 bases from V and 2 from J, leaving 9 bases between them. The CDR3, as DNA: TGTGCCACAGGGGTAGGCAATCAGCCCCAGCATTTT. Translating gives CATGVGNQPQHF.

This clonotype was detected once. This chain connects TRBV2 to TRBJ2-3; D uncertain. Trimming cost V 10 bases and J 1 base, with 18 bases left between them. This CDR3 has 15 amino acids. The germline V gene has CDR1 SNHLY and CDR2 FYNNEI. Here the CDR3 DNA reads TGTGCCACCACCCCCGGGCCCCGGGGCACAGATACGCAGTATTTT. Residues: CATTPGPRGTDTQYF.